Included here is one TCR beta chain sequence, with context. The source of the sample is a study of CD8 T cells in Susac syndrome. The multiple sclerosis controls were treatment-naive patients, and their relapsing-remitting disease was stable or active. Negative magnetic isolation gave CD8+ and CD4+ cells; FACS enriched CD8+ TEMRA. RNA, at roughly 0.5 to 1 ug, was reverse transcribed with random hexamers. immunoSEQ multiplex PCR amplified TCR beta CDR3 across 54 Vbeta, 13 Jbeta. TCRdb recomputed calls from the immunoSEQ multiplex PCR reads with MiXCR, one row per CDR3 protein. The repertoire consists of approximately 200,000 distinct CDR3 sequences, with 85% to 95% occurring once and the leading ten covering 0.082%. The CDR3 is 14 residues long. Germline V gene data show CDR1 as SEHNR and CDR2 as FQNEAQ (reference sequence). V was trimmed by 5 bases and J by 3 bases, leaving 14 bases between them.

The sequence was obtained from a human donor with multiple sclerosis. What was sequenced was CD4+ T cells from PBMCs. The rearrangement links TRBV7-9 to TRBJ2-7; D possibly uses TRBD1 or TRBD2 (7 bases each). CDR3 in amino acids: CASSPQGGIYEQYF. The CDR3 DNA is TGTGCCAGCAGCCCCCAGGGGGGGATCTACGAGCAGTACTTC.